This T cell receptor beta chain was captured by sequencing in a study of glioma-infiltrating T cells. Study in general: Target coverage was about 4.5- to 11-fold for about 940,000 blood T cells. Overall study results and limits: Patients with low tissue-blood divergence carried a signature set of shared blood CDR3 motifs.

Per the germline V gene, CDR1 is SGHNT and CDR2 is YYREEE (reference sequence). V dropped 1 base and J dropped 7 bases, with 11 bases sitting between them. The CDR3 spans 13 residues. Using RNA template, CDR3s of TCR alpha and beta were amplified with iRepertoire arm-PCR. TCRdb reprocessed the multiplex PCR reads with MiXCR, giving one entry per CDR3 protein. The data contain roughly 350,000 distinct CDR3 sequences, around 45% of them singletons. Turning to this clonotype: Its antigen remains unidentified.

The sequenced sample was glioma tissue, nonneoplastic brain tissue, or PBMCs (not recorded which). The chain uses TRBV5-4 and TRBJ2-5; D possibly matches TRBD1 or TRBD2 (5 bases each). The receptor was derived from a human donor with low-grade glioma or glioblastoma, undergoing nonglioma brain surgery, or in good health (not recorded which). CDR3 sequence reads: CASSLTGGGTQYF. In DNA form, the CDR3 reads TGTGCCAGCAGCTTGACAGGAGGAGGGACCCAGTACTTC.